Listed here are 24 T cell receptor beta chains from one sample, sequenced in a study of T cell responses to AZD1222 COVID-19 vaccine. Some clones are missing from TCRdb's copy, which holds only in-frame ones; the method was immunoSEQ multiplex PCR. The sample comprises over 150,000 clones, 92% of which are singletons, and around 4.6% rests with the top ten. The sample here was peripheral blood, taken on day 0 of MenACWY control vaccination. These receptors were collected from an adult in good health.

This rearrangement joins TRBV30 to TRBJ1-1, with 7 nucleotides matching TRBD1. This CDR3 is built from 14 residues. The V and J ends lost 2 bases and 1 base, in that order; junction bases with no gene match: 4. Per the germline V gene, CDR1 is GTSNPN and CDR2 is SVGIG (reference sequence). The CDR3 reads CAWSPDRSNTEAFF. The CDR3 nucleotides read TGTGCCTGGAGTCCGGACAGGTCGAACACTGAAGCTTTCTTT. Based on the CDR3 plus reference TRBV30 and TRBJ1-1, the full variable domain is SQTIHQWPATLVQPVGSPLSLECTVEGTSNPNLYWYRQAAGRGLQLLFYSVGIGQISSEVPQNLSASRPQDRQFILSSKKLLLSDSGFYLCAWSPDRSNTEAFFGQGTRLTVV.

CDR3 sequence: CASSRTENTEAFF. The CDR3 region has the DNA TGCGCCAGCAGCCGGACAGAGAACACTGAAGCTTTCTTT. The J gene is TRBJ1-1, the V gene TRBV4-3; possible D gene TRBD1, 6 bases. CDR1 is LGHNA and CDR2 is YSLEER in the germline V gene. V was cut by 4 bases and J by 1 base, with 7 bases left in between. The length of the CDR3 is 13 residues.

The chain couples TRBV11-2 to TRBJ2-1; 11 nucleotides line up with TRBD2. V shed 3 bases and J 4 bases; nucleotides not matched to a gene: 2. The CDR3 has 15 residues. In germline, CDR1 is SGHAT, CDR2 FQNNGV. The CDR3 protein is CASSFSGRDYNEQFF. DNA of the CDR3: TGTGCCAGCAGCTTTAGCGGGAGGGATTACAATGAGCAGTTCTTC.

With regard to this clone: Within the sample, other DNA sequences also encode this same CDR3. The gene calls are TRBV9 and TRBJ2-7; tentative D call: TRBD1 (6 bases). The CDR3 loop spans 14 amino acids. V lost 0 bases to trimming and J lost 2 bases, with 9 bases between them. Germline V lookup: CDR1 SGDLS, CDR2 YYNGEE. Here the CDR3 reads CASSVGQGPYEQYF. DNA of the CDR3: TGTGCCAGCAGCGTAGGGCAGGGGCCCTACGAGCAGTACTTC.

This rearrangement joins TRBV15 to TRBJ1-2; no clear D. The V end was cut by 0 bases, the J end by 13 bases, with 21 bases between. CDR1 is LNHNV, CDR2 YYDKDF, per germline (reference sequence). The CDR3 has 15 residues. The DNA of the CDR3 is TGTGCCACCAGCAGAGATAGGAGCCAGGCACCAGTGCGCACCTTC. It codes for CATSRDRSQAPVRTF.

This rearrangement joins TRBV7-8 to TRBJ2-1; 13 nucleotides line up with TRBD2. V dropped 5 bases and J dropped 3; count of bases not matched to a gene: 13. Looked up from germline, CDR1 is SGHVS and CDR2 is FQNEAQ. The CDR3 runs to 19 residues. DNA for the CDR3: TGTGCCAGCAGCCCCCTCCGGACTAGCGGGGGACCCATCTACAATGAGCAGTTCTTC. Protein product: CASSPLRTSGGPIYNEQFF.

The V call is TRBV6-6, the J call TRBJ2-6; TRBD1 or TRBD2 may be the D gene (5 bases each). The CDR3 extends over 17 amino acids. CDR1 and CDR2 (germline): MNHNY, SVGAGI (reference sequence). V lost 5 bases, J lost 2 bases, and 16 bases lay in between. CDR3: CASSRDLHQPGANVLTF. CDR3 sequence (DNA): TGTGCCAGCAGTCGGGACCTCCATCAGCCTGGGGCCAACGTCCTGACTTTC.

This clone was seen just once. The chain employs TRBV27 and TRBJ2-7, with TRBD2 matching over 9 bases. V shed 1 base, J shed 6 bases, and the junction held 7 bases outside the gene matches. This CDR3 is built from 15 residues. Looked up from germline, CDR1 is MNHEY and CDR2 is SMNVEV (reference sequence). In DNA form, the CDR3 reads TGTGCCAGCAGTTTATTAGCTAGCGGGGATGGCGAGCAGTACTTC. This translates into CASSLLASGDGEQYF.

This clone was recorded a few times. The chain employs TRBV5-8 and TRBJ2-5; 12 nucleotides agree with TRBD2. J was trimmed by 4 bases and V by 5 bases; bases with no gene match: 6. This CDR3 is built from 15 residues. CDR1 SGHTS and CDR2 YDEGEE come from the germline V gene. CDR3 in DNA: TGTGCCAGCAGTATTAGACTAGCGGGAGTAGAGACCCAGTACTTC. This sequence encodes CASSIRLAGVETQYF.

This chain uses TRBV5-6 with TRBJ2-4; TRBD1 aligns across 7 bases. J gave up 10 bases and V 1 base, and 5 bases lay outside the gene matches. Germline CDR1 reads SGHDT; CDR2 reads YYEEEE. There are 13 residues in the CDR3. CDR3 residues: CASSLPGTAIQYF. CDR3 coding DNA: TGTGCCAGCAGCTTGCCCGGGACAGCTATTCAGTACTTC.

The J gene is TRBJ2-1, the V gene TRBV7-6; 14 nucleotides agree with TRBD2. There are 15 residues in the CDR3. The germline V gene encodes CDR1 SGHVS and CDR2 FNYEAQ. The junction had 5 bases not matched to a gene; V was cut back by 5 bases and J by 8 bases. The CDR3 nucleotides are TGTGCCAGCAGCCCGGGACTAGCGGGAGAACATGAGCAGTTCTTC. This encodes CASSPGLAGEHEQFF.

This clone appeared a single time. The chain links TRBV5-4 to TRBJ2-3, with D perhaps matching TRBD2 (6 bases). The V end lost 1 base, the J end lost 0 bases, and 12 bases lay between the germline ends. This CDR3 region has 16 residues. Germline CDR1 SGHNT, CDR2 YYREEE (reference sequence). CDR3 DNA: TGTGCCAGCAGCTTGCCCATGGGGGGAAGCACAGATACGCAGTATTTT. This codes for CASSLPMGGSTDTQYF.

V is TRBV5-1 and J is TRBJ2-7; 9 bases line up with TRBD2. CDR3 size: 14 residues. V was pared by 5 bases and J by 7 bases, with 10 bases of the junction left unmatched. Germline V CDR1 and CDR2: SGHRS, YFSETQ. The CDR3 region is CASREREATGEQYF. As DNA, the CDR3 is TGCGCCAGCAGGGAGCGGGAGGCAACGGGAGAGCAGTACTTC.

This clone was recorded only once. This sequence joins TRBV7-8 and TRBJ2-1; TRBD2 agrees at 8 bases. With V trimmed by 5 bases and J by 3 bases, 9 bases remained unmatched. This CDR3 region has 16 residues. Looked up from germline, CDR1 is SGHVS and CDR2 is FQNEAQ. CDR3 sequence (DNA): TGTGCCAGCAGCCCAAGGACTAGCCGTTTCTACAATGAGCAGTTCTTC. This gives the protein CASSPRTSRFYNEQFF.

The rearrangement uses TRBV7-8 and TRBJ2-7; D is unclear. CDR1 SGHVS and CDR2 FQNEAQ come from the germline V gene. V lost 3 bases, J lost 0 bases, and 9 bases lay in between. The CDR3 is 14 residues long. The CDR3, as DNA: TGTGCCAGCAGCTTCTCTTGGGCCTCCTACGAGCAGTACTTC. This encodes CASSFSWASYEQYF. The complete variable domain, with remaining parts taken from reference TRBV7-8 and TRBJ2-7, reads GAGVSQSPRYKVAKRGQDVALRCDPISGHVSLFWYQQALGQGPEFLTYFQNEAQLDKSGLPSDRFFAERPEGSVSTLKIQRTQQEDSAVYLCASSFSWASYEQYFGPGTRLTVT.

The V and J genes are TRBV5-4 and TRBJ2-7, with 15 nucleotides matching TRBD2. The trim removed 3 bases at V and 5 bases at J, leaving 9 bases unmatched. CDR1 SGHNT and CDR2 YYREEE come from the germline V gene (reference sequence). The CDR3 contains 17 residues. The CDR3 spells CASSSFRTSGRVDEQYF. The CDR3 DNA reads TGTGCCAGCAGCTCCTTCAGGACTAGCGGGAGGGTCGACGAGCAGTACTTC. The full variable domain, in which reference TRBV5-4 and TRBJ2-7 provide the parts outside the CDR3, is ETGVTQSPTHLIKTRGQQVTLRCSSQSGHNTVSWYQQALGQGPQFIFQYYREEENGRGNFPPRFSGLQFPNYSSELNVNALELDDSALYLCASSSFRTSGRVDEQYFGPGTRLTVT.

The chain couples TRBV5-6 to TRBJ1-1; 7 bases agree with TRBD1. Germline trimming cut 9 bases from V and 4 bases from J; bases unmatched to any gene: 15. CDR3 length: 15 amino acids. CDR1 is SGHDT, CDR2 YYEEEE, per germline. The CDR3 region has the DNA TGTGCCACCCGAGGGGGCGCGGGTTTTGGCACTGAAGCTTTCTTT. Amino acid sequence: CATRGGAGFGTEAFF.

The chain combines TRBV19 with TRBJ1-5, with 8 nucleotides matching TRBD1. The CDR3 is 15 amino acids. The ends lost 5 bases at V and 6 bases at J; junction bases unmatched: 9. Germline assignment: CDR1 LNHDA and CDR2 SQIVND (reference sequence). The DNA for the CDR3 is TGTGCCAGTAGTGGCAGACAGGGGTCATCTCAGCCCCAGCATTTT. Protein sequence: CASSGRQGSSQPQHF.

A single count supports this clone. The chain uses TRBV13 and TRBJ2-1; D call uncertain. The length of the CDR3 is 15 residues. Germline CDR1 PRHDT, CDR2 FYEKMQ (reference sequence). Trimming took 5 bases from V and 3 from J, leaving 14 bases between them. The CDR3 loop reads CASSPKTRNYNEQFF. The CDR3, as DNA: TGTGCCAGCAGCCCTAAGACTCGAAACTACAATGAGCAGTTCTTC.

CDR3 DNA sequence: TGTGCCAGCAGCCTTCCTGTGGGGATAGGCACTGAAGCTTTCTTT. It codes for CASSLPVGIGTEAFF. This rearrangement joins TRBV5-5 to TRBJ1-1, with no clear D. The germline V gene has CDR1 SGHKS and CDR2 YYEKEE (reference sequence). This CDR3 has 15 residues. V gave up 4 bases and J gave up 4 bases, with 17 bases separating them.

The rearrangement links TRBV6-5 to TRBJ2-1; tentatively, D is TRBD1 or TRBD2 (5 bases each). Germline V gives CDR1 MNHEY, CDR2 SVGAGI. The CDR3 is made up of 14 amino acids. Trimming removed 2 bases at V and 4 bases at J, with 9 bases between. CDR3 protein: CASSYEGPYNEQFF. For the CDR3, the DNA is TGTGCCAGCAGTTACGAGGGGCCTTACAATGAGCAGTTCTTC.

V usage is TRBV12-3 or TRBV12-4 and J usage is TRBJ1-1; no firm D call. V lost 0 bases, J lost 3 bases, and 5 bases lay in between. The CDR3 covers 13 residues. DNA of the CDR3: TGTGCCAGCAGTTTAGCGCGCTACACTGAAGCTTTCTTT. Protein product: CASSLARYTEAFF.

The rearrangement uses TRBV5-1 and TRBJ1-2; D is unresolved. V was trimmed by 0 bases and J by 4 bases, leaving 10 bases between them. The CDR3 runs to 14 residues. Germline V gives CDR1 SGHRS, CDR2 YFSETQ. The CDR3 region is CASSLEGKGYGYTF. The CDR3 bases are TGCGCCAGCAGCTTGGAGGGAAAAGGCTATGGCTACACCTTC.

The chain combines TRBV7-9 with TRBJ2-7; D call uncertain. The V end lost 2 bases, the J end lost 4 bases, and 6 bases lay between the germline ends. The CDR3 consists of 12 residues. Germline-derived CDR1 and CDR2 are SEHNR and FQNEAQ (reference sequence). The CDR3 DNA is TGTGCCAGCAGCTTACCCGATTACGAGCAGTACTTC. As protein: CASSLPDYEQYF.